Included here is one T cell receptor beta chain sequence, with context. Its antigen is currently unknown. TCRdb's copy holds only in-frame clones and misses some; the assay was immunoSEQ multiplex PCR. The sample shows around 140,000 clones, 75% to 85% of them seen only once. These data belong to a study of T cell responses to AZD1222 COVID-19 vaccine. Overall study findings and caveats: At baseline, seropositivity was found in only five or six AZD1222 recipients. Researchers took repertoire samples only after the peak T cell response had come. Donors in the cohort were predominantly white British and more often female, and clonal diversity was possibly underestimated. Two doses of AZD1222 preceded a rise in Spike-specific TCR breadth and depth.

Trimming removed 5 bases at V and 3 bases at J, with 11 bases between. Germline V gives CDR1 MDHEN, CDR2 SYDVKM. This CDR3 has 14 residues. The TCR comes from an adult who received the MenACWY meningococcal vaccine as a control. The sample here was peripheral blood, taken 28 days after the second dose of the MenACWY control vaccine. The rearrangement joins TRBV28 to TRBJ2-1; TRBD1 is a possible D gene (6 bases). The CDR3 DNA follows: TGTGCCAGCAGTCGACAGGACCTCTACAATGAGCAGTTCTTC. It is translated as CASSRQDLYNEQFF.